This TCR beta chain was identified during a study of memory CD8 T cells in hepatitis C reinfection. This CDR3 has 14 residues. V lost 5 bases, J lost 6 bases, and 4 bases stayed unmatched. Germline assignment: CDR1 LNHDA and CDR2 SQIVND (reference sequence). Notes on the study in general: Only five donors prevented definitive conclusions about public clonotypes.

In regard to this clone: Its target is not known.

The assay was immunoSEQ multiplex PCR, and TCRdb's table has in-frame clones only and misses some. The sample records some 46,000 clones, 80% to 90% being singletons. Time point described: late/post reinfection, 12 to 24 weeks after detection. The sorted cells went straight to TCR sequencing with no prior in vitro expansion. Material: naive CD8+ T cells sorted from blood. V is TRBV19 and J is TRBJ2-2, with TRBD1 identical over 9 bases. This receptor was identified in a man aged 18 to 29 with hepatitis C virus infection. CDR3 bases: TGTGCCAGTAGTCCGGGACAGGGTCCCGGGGAGCTGTTTTTT. Translation gives CASSPGQGPGELFF.